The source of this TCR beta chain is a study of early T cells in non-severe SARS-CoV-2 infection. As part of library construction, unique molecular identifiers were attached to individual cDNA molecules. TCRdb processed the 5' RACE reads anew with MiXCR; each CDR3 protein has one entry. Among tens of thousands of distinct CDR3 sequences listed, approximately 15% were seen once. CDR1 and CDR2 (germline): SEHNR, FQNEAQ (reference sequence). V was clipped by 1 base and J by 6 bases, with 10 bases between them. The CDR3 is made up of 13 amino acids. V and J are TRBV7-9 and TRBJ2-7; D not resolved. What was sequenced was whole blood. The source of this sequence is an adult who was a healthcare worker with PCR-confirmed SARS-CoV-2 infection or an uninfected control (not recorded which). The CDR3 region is CASSLELSGEQYF. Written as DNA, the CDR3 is TGTGCCAGCAGCTTAGAGTTGTCTGGCGAGCAGTACTTC.